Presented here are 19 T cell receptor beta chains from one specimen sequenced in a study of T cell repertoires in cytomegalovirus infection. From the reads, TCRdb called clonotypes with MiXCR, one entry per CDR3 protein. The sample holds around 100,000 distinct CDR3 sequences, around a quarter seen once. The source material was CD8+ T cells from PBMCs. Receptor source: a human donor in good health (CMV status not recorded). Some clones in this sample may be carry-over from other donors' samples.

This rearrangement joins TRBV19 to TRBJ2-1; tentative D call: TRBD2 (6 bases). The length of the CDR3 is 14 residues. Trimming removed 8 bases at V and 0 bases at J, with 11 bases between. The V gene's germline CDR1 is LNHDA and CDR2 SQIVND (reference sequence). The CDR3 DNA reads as TGTGCCAGTGGGGACTCTAGCTCCTACAATGAGCAGTTCTTC. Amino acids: CASGDSSSYNEQFF.

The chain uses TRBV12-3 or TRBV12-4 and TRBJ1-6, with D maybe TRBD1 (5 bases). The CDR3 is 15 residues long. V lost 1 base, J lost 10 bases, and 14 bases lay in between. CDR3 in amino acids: CASSLGGPRGSPLHF. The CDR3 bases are TGTGCCAGCAGTTTAGGGGGCCCTCGGGGGTCACCCCTCCACTTT.

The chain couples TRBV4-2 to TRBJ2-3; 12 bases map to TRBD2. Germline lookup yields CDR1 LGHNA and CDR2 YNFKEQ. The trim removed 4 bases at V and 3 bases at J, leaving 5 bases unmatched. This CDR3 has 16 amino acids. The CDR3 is CASSRDLAGGTDTQYF. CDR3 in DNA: TGTGCCAGCAGCCGAGATCTAGCGGGAGGGACAGATACGCAGTATTTT.

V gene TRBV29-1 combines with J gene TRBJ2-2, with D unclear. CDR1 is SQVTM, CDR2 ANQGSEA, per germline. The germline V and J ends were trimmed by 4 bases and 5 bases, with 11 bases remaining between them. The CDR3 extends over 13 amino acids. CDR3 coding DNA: TGCAGCGTTGCGGACCAGTCGACCGGGGAGCTGTTTTTT. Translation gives CSVADQSTGELFF.

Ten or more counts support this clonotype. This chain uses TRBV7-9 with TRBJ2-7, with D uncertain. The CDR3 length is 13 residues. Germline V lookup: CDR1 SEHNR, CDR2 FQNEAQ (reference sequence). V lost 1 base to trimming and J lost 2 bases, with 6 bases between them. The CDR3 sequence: CASSLGTPYEQYF. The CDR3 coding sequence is TGTGCCAGCAGCTTAGGGACCCCCTACGAGCAGTACTTC.

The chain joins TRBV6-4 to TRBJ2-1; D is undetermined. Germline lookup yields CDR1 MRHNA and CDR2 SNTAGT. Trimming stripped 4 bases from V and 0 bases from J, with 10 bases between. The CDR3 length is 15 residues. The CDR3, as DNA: TGTGCCAGCAGTGCAAGGCAGACCTCCTACAATGAGCAGTTCTTC. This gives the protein CASSARQTSYNEQFF.

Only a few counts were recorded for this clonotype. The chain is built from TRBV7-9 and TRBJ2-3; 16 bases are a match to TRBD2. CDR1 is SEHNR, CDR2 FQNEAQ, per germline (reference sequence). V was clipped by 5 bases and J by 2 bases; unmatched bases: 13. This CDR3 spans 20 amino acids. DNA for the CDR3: TGTGCCAGCAGCGGGCCGGGACTAGCGGGAGGGCCCATTGTCACAGATACGCAGTATTTT. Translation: CASSGPGLAGGPIVTDTQYF.

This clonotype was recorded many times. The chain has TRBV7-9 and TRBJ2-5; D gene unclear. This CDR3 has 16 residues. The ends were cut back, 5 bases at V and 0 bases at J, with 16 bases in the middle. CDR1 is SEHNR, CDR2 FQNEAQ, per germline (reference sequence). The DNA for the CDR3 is TGTGCCAGCAGCCTGTCGACCAGCTTGTACCAAGAGACCCAGTACTTC. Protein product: CASSLSTSLYQETQYF.

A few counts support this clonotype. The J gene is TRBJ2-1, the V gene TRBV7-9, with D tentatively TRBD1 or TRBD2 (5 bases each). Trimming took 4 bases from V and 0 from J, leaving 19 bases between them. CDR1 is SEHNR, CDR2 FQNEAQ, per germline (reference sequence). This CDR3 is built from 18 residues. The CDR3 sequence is CASSWTGGGSSSYNEQFF. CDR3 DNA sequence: TGTGCCAGCAGCTGGACCGGTGGGGGTTCCAGCTCCTACAATGAGCAGTTCTTC.

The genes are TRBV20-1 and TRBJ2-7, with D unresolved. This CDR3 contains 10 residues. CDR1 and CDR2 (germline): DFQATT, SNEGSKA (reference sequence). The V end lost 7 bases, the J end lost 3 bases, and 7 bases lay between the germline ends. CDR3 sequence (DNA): TGCAGTGTGATGGACTACGAGCAGTACTTC. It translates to CSVMDYEQYF.

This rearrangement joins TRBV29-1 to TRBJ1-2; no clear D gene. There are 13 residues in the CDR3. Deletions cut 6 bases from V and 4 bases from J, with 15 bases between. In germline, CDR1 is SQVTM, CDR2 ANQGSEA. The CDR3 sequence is CSVPLGRSYGYTF. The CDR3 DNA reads TGCAGCGTCCCCCTTGGTAGGTCCTATGGCTACACCTTC.

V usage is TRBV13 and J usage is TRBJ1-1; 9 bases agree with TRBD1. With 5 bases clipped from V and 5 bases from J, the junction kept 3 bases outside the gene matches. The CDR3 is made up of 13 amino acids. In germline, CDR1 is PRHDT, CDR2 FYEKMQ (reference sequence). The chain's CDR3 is CASSPGTGTEAFF. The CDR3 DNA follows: TGTGCCAGCAGCCCAGGGACAGGGACTGAAGCTTTCTTT.

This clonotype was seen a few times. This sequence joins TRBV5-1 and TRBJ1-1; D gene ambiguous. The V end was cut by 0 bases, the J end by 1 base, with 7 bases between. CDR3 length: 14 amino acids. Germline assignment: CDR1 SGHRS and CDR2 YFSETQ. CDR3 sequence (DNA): TGCGCCAGCAGCTTGGTGGGATCGAACACTGAAGCTTTCTTT. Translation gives CASSLVGSNTEAFF.

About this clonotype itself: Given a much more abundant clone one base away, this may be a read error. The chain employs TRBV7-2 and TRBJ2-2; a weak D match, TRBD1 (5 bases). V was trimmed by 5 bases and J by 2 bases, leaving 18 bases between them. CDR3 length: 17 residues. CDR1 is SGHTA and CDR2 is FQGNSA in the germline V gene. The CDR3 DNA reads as TGTGCCAGCAGCCATCTAGGGGTTTTCTTTAACACCGGGGAGCTGTTTTTT. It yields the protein CASSHLGVFFNTGELFF.

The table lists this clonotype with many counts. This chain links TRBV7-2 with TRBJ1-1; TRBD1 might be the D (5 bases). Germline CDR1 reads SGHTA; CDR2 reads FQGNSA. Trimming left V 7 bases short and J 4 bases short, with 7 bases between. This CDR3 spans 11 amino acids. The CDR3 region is CASKGITEAFF. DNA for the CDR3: TGTGCCAGCAAGGGGATCACTGAAGCTTTCTTT.

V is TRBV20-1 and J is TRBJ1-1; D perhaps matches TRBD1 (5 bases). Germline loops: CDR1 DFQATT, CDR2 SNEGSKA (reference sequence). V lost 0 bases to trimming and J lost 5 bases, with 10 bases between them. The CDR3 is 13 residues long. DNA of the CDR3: TGCAGTGCTAGAGATTGGGGGAGGACTGAAGCTTTCTTT. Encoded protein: CSARDWGRTEAFF.

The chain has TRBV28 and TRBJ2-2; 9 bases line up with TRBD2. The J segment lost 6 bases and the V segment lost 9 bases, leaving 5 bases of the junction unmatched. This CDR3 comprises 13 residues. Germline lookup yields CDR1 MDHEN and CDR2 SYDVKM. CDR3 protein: CASVIAGAGELFF. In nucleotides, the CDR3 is TGTGCCAGTGTGATAGCGGGGGCCGGGGAGCTGTTTTTT.

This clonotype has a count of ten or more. CDR3 region: CASSHENFGTEAFF. The CDR3 DNA sequence: TGCGCCAGCAGCCACGAAAACTTCGGTACTGAAGCTTTCTTT. This chain links TRBV4-1 with TRBJ1-1; D is uncertain. The germline gives CDR1 MGHRA, CDR2 YSYEKL. The V end was cut by 3 bases, the J end by 5 bases, with 13 bases between. This CDR3 is built from 14 residues.

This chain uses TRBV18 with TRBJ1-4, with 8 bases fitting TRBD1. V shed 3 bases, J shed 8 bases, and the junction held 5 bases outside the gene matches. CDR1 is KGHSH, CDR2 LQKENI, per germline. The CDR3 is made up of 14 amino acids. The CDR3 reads CASSPTGEAEKLFF. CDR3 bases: TGTGCCAGCTCACCGACAGGGGAGGCGGAAAAACTGTTTTTT.